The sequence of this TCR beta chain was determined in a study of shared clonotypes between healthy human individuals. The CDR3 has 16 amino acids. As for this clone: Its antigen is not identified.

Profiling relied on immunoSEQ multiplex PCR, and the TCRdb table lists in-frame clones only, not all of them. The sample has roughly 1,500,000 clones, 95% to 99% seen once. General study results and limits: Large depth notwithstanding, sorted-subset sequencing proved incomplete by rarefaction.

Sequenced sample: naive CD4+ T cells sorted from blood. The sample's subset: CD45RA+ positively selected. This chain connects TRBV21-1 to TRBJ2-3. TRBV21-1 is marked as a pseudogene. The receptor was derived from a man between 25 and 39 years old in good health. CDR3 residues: CASSNGEGTDTDTQYF. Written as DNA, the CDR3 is TGTGCCAGCAGCAATGGAGAGGGGACCGACACAGATACGCAGTATTTT.